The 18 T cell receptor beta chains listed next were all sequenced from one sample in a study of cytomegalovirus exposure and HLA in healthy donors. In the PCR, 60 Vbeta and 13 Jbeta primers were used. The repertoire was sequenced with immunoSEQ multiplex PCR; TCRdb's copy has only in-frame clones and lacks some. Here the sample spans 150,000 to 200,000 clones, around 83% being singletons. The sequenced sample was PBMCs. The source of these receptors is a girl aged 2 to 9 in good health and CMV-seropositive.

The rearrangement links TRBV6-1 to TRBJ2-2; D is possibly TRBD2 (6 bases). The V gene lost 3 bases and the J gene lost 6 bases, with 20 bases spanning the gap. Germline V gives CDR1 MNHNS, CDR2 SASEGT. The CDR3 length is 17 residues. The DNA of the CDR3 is TGTGCCAGCAGTGAGACTCAGGGAGGTTACCAGGCCGGGGAGCTGTTTTTT. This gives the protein CASSETQGGYQAGELFF.

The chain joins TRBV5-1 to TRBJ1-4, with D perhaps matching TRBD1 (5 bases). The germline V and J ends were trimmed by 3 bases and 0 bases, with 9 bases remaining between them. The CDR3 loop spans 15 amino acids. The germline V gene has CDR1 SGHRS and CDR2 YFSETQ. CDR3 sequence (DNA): TGCGCCAGCAGCTCCGGGGGTACAACTAATGAAAAACTGTTTTTT. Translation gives CASSSGGTTNEKLFF.

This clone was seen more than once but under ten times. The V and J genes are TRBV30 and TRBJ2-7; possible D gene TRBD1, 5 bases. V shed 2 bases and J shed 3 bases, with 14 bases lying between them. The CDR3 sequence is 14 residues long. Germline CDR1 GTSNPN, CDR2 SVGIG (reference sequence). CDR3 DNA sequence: TGTGCCTGGAGTCCCCAGGGATCCCTCTACGAGCAGTACTTC. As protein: CAWSPQGSLYEQYF.

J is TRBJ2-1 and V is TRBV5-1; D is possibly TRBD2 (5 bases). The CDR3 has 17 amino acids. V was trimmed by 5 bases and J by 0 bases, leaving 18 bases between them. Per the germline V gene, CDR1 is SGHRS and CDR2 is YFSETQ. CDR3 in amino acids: CASRYLAGRRSYNEQFF. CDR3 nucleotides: TGCGCCAGCAGGTACCTGGCGGGCCGCCGCTCCTACAATGAGCAGTTCTTC.

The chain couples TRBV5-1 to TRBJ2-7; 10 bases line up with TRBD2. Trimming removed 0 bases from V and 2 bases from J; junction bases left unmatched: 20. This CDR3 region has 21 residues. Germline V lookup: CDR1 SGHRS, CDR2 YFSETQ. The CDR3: CASSLVPSRLAGVGPPYEQYF. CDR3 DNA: TGCGCCAGCAGCTTGGTTCCTTCTAGGCTAGCGGGAGTGGGGCCCCCCTACGAGCAGTACTTC.

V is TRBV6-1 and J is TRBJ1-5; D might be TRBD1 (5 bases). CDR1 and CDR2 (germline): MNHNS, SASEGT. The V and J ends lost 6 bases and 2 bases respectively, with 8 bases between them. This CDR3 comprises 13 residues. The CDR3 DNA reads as TGTGCCAGCAGGCCGGGGGGCAATCAGCCCCAGCATTTT. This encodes CASRPGGNQPQHF.

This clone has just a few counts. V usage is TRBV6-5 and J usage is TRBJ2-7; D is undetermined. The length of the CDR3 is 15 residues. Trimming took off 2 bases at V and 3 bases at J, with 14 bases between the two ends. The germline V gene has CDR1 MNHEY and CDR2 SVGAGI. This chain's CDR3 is CASSYQDGVRYEQYF. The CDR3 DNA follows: TGTGCCAGCAGTTACCAAGACGGAGTTCGCTACGAGCAGTACTTC.

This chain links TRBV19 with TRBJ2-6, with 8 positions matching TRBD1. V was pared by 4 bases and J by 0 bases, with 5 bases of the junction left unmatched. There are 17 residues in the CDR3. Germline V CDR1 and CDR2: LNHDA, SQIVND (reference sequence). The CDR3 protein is CASSTDRGPSGANVLTF. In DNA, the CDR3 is TGTGCCAGTAGTACTGACAGGGGCCCCTCTGGGGCCAACGTCCTGACTTTC. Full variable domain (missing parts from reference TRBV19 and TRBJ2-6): DGGITQSPKYLFRKEGQNVTLSCEQNLNHDAMYWYRQDPGQGLRLIYYSQIVNDFQKGDIAEGYSVSREKKESFPLTVTSAQKNPTAFYLCASSTDRGPSGANVLTFGAGSRLTVL.

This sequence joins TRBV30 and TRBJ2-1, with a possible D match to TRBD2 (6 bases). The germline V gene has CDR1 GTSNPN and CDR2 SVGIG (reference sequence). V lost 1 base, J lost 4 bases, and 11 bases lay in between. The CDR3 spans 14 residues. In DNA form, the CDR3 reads TGTGCCTGGAGTGACTTTGCGGGATACAATGAGCAGTTCTTC. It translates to CAWSDFAGYNEQFF.

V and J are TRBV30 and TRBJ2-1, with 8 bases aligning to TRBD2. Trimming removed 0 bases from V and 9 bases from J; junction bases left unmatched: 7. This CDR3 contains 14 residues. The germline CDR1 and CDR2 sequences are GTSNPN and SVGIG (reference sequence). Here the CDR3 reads CAWSVGGTRSEQFF. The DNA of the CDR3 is TGTGCCTGGAGTGTAGGTGGGACTAGGAGTGAGCAGTTCTTC.

The CDR3 sequence is CASSEKEWAGHEQFF. The CDR3 DNA is TGTGCCAGCAGTGAAAAGGAGTGGGCGGGCCATGAGCAGTTCTTC. This chain connects TRBV6-1 to TRBJ2-1; TRBD2 is a possible D gene (5 bases). The germline V gene encodes CDR1 MNHNS and CDR2 SASEGT. This CDR3 is built from 15 residues. The germline V and J ends were trimmed by 2 bases and 8 bases, with 16 bases remaining between them.

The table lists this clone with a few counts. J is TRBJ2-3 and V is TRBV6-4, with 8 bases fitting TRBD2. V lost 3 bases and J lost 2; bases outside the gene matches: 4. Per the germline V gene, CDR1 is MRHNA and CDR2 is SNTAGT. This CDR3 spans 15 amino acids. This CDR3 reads CASSESTSDTDTQYF. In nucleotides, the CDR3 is TGTGCCAGCAGTGAATCGACTAGCGACACAGATACGCAGTATTTT.

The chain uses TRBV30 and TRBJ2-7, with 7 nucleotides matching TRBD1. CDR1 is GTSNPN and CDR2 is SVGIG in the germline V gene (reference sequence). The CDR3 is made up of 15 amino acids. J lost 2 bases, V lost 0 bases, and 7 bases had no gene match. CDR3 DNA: TGTGCCTGGAGTGTAGGGGGCTTTAGAGCCTACGAGCAGTACTTC. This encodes CAWSVGGFRAYEQYF. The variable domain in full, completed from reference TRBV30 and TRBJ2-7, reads SQTIHQWPATLVQPVGSPLSLECTVEGTSNPNLYWYRQAAGRGLQLLFYSVGIGQISSEVPQNLSASRPQDRQFILSSKKLLLSDSGFYLCAWSVGGFRAYEQYFGPGTRLTVT.

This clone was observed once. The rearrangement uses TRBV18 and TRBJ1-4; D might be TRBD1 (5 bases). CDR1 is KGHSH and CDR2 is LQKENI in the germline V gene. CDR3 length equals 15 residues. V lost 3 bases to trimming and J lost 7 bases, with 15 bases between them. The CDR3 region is CASSPRGESGEKLFF. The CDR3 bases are TGTGCCAGCTCACCCCGGGGGGAGTCAGGTGAAAAACTGTTTTTT.

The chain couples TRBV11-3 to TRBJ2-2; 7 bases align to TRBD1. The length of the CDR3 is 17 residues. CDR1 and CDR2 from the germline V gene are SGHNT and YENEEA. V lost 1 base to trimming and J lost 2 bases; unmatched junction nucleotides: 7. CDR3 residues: CASSLGLYRGNTGELFF. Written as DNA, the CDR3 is TGTGCCAGCAGCTTAGGTTTATACAGGGGAAACACCGGGGAGCTGTTTTTT.

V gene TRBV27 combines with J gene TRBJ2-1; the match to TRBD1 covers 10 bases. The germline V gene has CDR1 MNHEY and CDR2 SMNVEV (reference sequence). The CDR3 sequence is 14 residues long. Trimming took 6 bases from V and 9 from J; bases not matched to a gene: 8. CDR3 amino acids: CASRNLGQGTEQFF. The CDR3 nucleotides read TGTGCCAGCAGAAATCTGGGACAGGGGACTGAGCAGTTCTTC.

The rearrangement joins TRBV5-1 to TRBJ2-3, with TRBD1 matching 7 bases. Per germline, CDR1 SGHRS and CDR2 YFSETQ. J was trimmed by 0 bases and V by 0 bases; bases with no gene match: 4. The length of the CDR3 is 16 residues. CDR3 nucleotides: TGCGCCAGCAGCTTGGCGACAGGGTTGAGCACAGATACGCAGTATTTT. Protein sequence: CASSLATGLSTDTQYF.

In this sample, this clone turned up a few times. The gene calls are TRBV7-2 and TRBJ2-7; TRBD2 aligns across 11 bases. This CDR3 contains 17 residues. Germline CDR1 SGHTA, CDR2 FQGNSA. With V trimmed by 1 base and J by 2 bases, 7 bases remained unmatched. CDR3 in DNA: TGTGCCAGCAGCTTAGACGGGGCTAGCGGGAGGACCTACGAGCAGTACTTC. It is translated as CASSLDGASGRTYEQYF.